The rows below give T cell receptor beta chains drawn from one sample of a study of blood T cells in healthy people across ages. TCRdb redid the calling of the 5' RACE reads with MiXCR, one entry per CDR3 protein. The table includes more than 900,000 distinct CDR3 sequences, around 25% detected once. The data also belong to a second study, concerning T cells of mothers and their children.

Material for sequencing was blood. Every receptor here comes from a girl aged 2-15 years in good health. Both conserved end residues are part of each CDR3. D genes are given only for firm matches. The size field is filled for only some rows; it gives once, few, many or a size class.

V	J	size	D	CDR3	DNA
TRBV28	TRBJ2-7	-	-	CASSFVIQMLSYEQYF	TGTGCCAGCAGTTTTGTCATTCAGATGCTCTCCTACGAGCAGTACTTC
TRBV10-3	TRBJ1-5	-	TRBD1	CAISAQTGDQPQHF	TGTGCCATCAGTGCCCAGACAGGGGATCAGCCCCAGCATTTT
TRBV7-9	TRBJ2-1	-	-	CASSLAGGWDRNNEQFF	TGTGCCAGCAGCTTAGCGGGGGGTTGGGACCGTAACAATGAGCAGTTCTTC
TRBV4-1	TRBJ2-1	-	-	CASSQGWGRAYNEQFF	TGCGCCAGCAGCCAAGGATGGGGAAGGGCCTACAATGAGCAGTTCTTC
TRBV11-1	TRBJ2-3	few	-	CASSPLLEDTQYF	TGTGCCAGCAGCCCACTGTTGGAGGATACGCAGTATTTT
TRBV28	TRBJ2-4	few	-	CASSFFGRDHPKNIQYF	TGTGCCAGCAGTTTTTTCGGCAGGGATCATCCCAAAAACATTCAGTACTTC
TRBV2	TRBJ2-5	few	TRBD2	CASKWGTKEPQYF	TGTGCCAGCAAATGGGGGACTAAAGAGCCCCAGTACTTC
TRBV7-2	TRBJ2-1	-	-	CASSSYQEQFF	TGTGCCAGCAGCTCCTACCAGGAGCAGTTCTTC
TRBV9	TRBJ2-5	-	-	CAGSVGHEETQYF	TGTGCCGGCAGCGTAGGACACGAAGAGACCCAGTACTTC
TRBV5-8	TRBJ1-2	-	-	CASSGSLVPYGYTF	TGTGCCAGCAGCGGCTCATTGGTCCCCTATGGCTACACCTTC
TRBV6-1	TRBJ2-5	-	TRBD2	CASSPGAAGGLFQETQYF	TGTGCCAGCAGCCCCGGTGCTGCGGGAGGGTTATTTCAAGAGACCCAGTACTTC
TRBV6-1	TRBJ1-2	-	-	CASKRQSSNYGYTF	TGTGCCAGCAAGAGGCAGTCGAGTAACTATGGCTACACCTTC
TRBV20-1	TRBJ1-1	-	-	CSAAKPRAGIINTEAFF	TGCAGTGCCGCCAAACCCCGTGCAGGGATAATAAACACTGAAGCTTTCTTT
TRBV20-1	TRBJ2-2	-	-	CSARDRSVGGELFF	TGCAGTGCTAGAGATAGATCGGTAGGCGGGGAGCTGTTTTTT